This T cell receptor beta chain was recorded in a study of beta chain features in type 1 diabetes. Study at large: All samples yielded about 100 million examined sorted cells. Broader study findings: Naive, central memory and regulatory TCRB repertoires appeared more similar among patients than healthy donors. It was not settled here whether HLA type affects TCRB rearrangement. Type 1 diabetes patients had TCRB CDR3s that were shorter (moderately but significantly so) in all four CD4+ subsets.

This clone was counted a few times. Its antigen is undetermined. The CDR3 spans 13 residues. Germline values: CDR1 SGHTA, CDR2 FQGNSA. Trimming removed 4 bases at V and 7 bases at J, with 11 bases between. Every isolated RNA sample was fully reverse transcribed, so sequencing captured expressed TCRB transcripts. Here immunoSEQ multiplex PCR was the method, and the copy in TCRdb shows in-frame clones only, minus some. The top ten hold about 0.025% of the sample, which has over 700,000 clones, roughly 17% seen once. The sequencing sample was made of naive CD4+ T cells from blood. The receptor was derived from a woman under 30 in good health. V usage is TRBV7-2 and J usage is TRBJ2-1; D not resolved. CDR3 protein: CASSSQAQNEQFF. The CDR3 DNA follows: TGTGCCAGCAGCTCCCAAGCCCAAAATGAGCAGTTCTTC.